These 18 T cell receptor beta chains originate from one sample sequenced in a study of technical replicates of blood from four donors. Libraries were prepared by immunoSEQ multiplex PCR; TCRdb keeps only in-frame clonotypes and omits some of them. The sample carries some 83,000 clones, 85% to 95% recorded once. The source material was T cells isolated from PBMCs. The source is a human donor in good health.

The rearrangement joins TRBV5-1 to TRBJ1-2; tentative D call: TRBD1 (5 bases). Germline V lookup: CDR1 SGHRS, CDR2 YFSETQ. The V end was cut by 4 bases, the J end by 4 bases, with 11 bases between. This CDR3 contains 13 residues. CDR3 DNA sequence: TGCGCCAGCAGCCCAGGGAAGGGCTATGGCTACACCTTC. Translating gives CASSPGKGYGYTF.

This chain connects TRBV10-3 to TRBJ2-5, with TRBD2 as a possible D gene (6 bases). The CDR3 runs 18 residues. CDR1 and CDR2 from the germline V gene are ENHRY and SYGVKD. Trimming took off 0 bases at V and 2 bases at J, with 19 bases between the two ends. CDR3 sequence: CAISESNPALAWQETQYF. The CDR3 region has the DNA TGTGCCATCAGTGAGTCGAATCCCGCCCTAGCGTGGCAAGAGACCCAGTACTTC.

The chain is built from TRBV5-1 and TRBJ2-3, with TRBD1 identical over 8 bases. Per the germline V gene, CDR1 is SGHRS and CDR2 is YFSETQ. With 6 bases clipped from V and 0 bases from J, the junction kept 12 bases outside the gene matches. The CDR3 spans 17 residues. CDR3 bases: TGCGCCAGCATAACTCCGGGACAGGAGACTAGCACAGATACGCAGTATTTT. Amino acid sequence: CASITPGQETSTDTQYF.

The chain employs TRBV28 and TRBJ1-2; no definite D call. Per the germline V gene, CDR1 is MDHEN and CDR2 is SYDVKM. V was shortened by 2 bases and J by 2 bases, with 9 bases between the two germline ends. The CDR3 spans 14 residues. The CDR3 is CASSLTPGNYGYTF. The CDR3 DNA is TGTGCCAGCAGTTTAACGCCAGGAAACTATGGCTACACCTTC.

CDR3 in DNA: TGTGCCAGTAGTATCGGGGCCCTAGCGGGAGTATCCTACAATGAGCAGTTCTTC. This sequence encodes CASSIGALAGVSYNEQFF. The chain combines TRBV19 with TRBJ2-1, with 10 bases identical to TRBD2. The CDR3 consists of 18 residues. V lost 3 bases, J lost 1 base, and 9 bases stayed unmatched. The germline V gene encodes CDR1 LNHDA and CDR2 SQIVND (reference sequence).

This chain links TRBV14 with TRBJ2-7, with TRBD2 matching 12 bases. V lost 4 bases, J lost 4 bases, and 5 bases stayed unmatched. The CDR3 contains 15 residues. CDR1 and CDR2 (germline): SGHDN, FVKESK. The CDR3 loop reads CASSLLAGGPYEQYF. The CDR3 nucleotides are TGTGCCAGCAGCCTACTAGCGGGAGGACCTTACGAGCAGTACTTC.

The CDR3 coding sequence is TGTGCCAGTAGTATAATCGGGGTTTCGAACACCGGGGAGCTGTTTTTT. It translates to CASSIIGVSNTGELFF. V and J are TRBV19 and TRBJ2-2; D possibly corresponds to TRBD2 (5 bases). The CDR3 is 16 amino acids. Germline assignment: CDR1 LNHDA and CDR2 SQIVND (reference sequence). V was shortened by 2 bases and J by 0 bases, with 10 bases between the two germline ends.

The chain combines TRBV2 with TRBJ2-7; 11 bases are shared with TRBD2. Germline trimming cut 7 bases from V and 3 bases from J; bases unmatched to any gene: 17. Germline V gene sequence: CDR1 SNHLY, CDR2 FYNNEI. This CDR3 spans 18 amino acids. The CDR3 region is CASITGWTSGYGYYEQYF. For the CDR3, the DNA is TGTGCCAGCATTACGGGGTGGACTAGCGGGTATGGTTACTACGAGCAGTACTTC.

The chain uses TRBV18 and TRBJ1-3; D gene ambiguous. This CDR3 region has 14 residues. Deletions cut 3 bases from V and 0 bases from J, with 6 bases between. From germline, CDR1 is KGHSH and CDR2 LQKENI. Here the CDR3 reads CASSPEVSGNTIYF. The CDR3 DNA follows: TGTGCCAGCTCACCGGAGGTCTCTGGAAACACCATATATTTT. The full variable domain, rest sourced from reference TRBV18 and TRBJ1-3, is NAGVMQNPRHLVRRRGQEARLRCSPMKGHSHVYWYRQLPEEGLKFMVYLQKENIIDESGMPKERFSAEFPKEGPSILRIQQVVRGDSAAYFCASSPEVSGNTIYFGEGSWLTVV.

This clone was seen once. CDR3 residues: CASSLQGNQPQHF. The CDR3 DNA is TGTGCCAGCAGCTTACAGGGCAATCAGCCCCAGCATTTT. The chain carries TRBV7-9 and TRBJ1-5; no clear D gene. Germline CDR1 and CDR2: SEHNR and FQNEAQ (reference sequence). The CDR3 runs to 13 residues. V was pared by 2 bases and J by 2 bases, with 4 bases between.

The chain couples TRBV9 to TRBJ2-1, with 9 bases fitting TRBD1. After removal of 4 bases from V and 1 base from J, the junction contained 12 bases not matched to a gene. The CDR3 totals 18 residues. Germline-derived CDR1 and CDR2 are SGDLS and YYNGEE. CDR3 protein: CASSPVRTGVRSYNEQFF. Here the CDR3 DNA reads TGTGCCAGCAGCCCAGTTCGGACAGGGGTAAGGTCCTACAATGAGCAGTTCTTC.

The V gene is TRBV7-9, the J gene TRBJ2-1; D perhaps matches TRBD2 (5 bases). Germline V CDR1 and CDR2: SEHNR, FQNEAQ (reference sequence). CDR3 length: 17 amino acids. V lost 10 bases and J lost 5, with 27 bases in between. CDR3 region: CAIHYWAEGNYDNEQFF. The DNA for the CDR3 is TGTGCCATCCATTATTGGGCTGAGGGCAACTATGACAATGAGCAGTTCTTC.

The V and J genes are TRBV6-1 and TRBJ2-5; perhaps TRBD2 as D (7 bases). V was cut by 10 bases and J by 1 base, with 13 bases left in between. The length of the CDR3 is 13 residues. Germline loops: CDR1 MNHNS, CDR2 SASEGT. As DNA, the CDR3 is TGTGCCATACGGGGGGCTCTCCAAGAGACCCAGTACTTC. This translates into CAIRGALQETQYF.

This chain uses TRBV5-1 with TRBJ1-1, with unresolved D. Between the trimmed V and J ends, which lost 6 bases and 3 bases, there was a span of 18 bases. CDR1 SGHRS and CDR2 YFSETQ come from the germline V gene. This CDR3 comprises 15 residues. The DNA for the CDR3 is TGCGCCAGCAACCCGCTCACTGCGGGCGACACTGAAGCTTTCTTT. Translated: CASNPLTAGDTEAFF.

This clone has just one count. The chain is built from TRBV4-1 and TRBJ1-2; D is possibly TRBD1 (5 bases). The V end was cut by 0 bases, the J end by 4 bases, with 12 bases between. The germline V gene encodes CDR1 MGHRA and CDR2 YSYEKL. This CDR3 has 15 residues. The CDR3 is CASSQDGGASYGYTF. In DNA form, the CDR3 reads TGCGCCAGCAGCCAAGATGGAGGGGCTAGCTATGGCTACACCTTC.

V gene TRBV27 combines with J gene TRBJ1-2; no firm D call. The germline gives CDR1 MNHEY, CDR2 SMNVEV (reference sequence). Trimming cost V 6 bases and J 4 bases, with 9 bases left between them. This CDR3 contains 12 residues. The CDR3 protein is CASRGGIYGYTF. For the CDR3, the DNA is TGTGCCAGCAGGGGAGGGATCTATGGCTACACCTTC.

The chain couples TRBV29-1 to TRBJ1-2; D ambiguous. The V gene lost 3 bases and the J gene lost 3 bases, with 11 bases spanning the gap. The germline V gene has CDR1 SQVTM and CDR2 ANQGSEA. This CDR3 region has 13 residues. CDR3 in amino acids: CSVDRLLDYGYTF. The DNA for the CDR3 is TGCAGCGTTGACAGGCTATTAGACTATGGCTACACCTTC.

The V gene is TRBV27, the J gene TRBJ2-2; D gene uncertain. The CDR3 is 12 residues long. Germline-derived CDR1 and CDR2 are MNHEY and SMNVEV (reference sequence). V was clipped by 0 bases and J by 7 bases, with 3 bases between them. The CDR3 sequence is CASSLSSGELFF. The CDR3 bases are TGTGCCAGCAGTTTATCTAGCGGGGAGCTGTTTTTT.